These 12 T cell receptor beta chains originate from one sample sequenced in a study of response to subunit inactivated influenza vaccine. TCRdb recomputed calls from the RT-PCR reads with MiXCR, one row per CDR3 protein. The sample lists 450,000 to 600,000 distinct CDR3 sequences; under 8.5% were seen once. The sequencing used PBMCs from blood, collected roughly 24 months after vaccination. The source of these receptors is a man aged 50 to 69 who received an inactivated influenza vaccine.

The chain links TRBV12-3 or TRBV12-4 to TRBJ2-1; D ambiguous. The CDR3 is 14 residues long. V was clipped by 4 bases and J by 5 bases, with 12 bases between them. CDR3 protein: CASSSPGRNNEQFF. The CDR3 DNA sequence: TGTGCCAGCAGTTCGCCGGGCCGGAACAATGAGCAGTTCTTC.

This clonotype showed up many times. The rearrangement links TRBV5-1 to TRBJ2-5, with a possible D match to TRBD2 (5 bases). Trimming pared 2 bases from V and 0 bases from J, leaving 8 bases between. This CDR3 has 14 residues. Germline loops: CDR1 SGHRS, CDR2 YFSETQ. The CDR3 loop reads CASSFGLDQETQYF. CDR3 in DNA: TGCGCCAGCAGCTTCGGACTTGACCAAGAGACCCAGTACTTC.

J is TRBJ2-1 and V is TRBV2; 11 bases are shared with TRBD2. The germline V gene encodes CDR1 SNHLY and CDR2 FYNNEI. The CDR3 extends over 14 amino acids. Germline trimming cut 6 bases from V and 7 bases from J; bases unmatched to any gene: 5. CDR3 protein: CASSGLAGRNEQFF. CDR3 coding DNA: TGTGCCAGCAGCGGACTAGCGGGTAGGAATGAGCAGTTCTTC.

This clonotype was recorded at least ten times. The rearrangement uses TRBV19 and TRBJ2-7; the match to TRBD1 covers 10 bases. Germline lookup yields CDR1 LNHDA and CDR2 SQIVND (reference sequence). V dropped 5 bases and J dropped 2; count of bases not matched to a gene: 6. The CDR3 totals 15 residues. The CDR3 is CASSYRDRGTYEQYF. DNA of the CDR3: TGTGCCAGTAGTTACCGGGACAGGGGTACCTACGAGCAGTACTTC.

A few counts support this clonotype. V usage is TRBV2 and J usage is TRBJ2-3, with 9 nucleotides matching TRBD2. The CDR3 runs to 14 residues. The ends lost 5 bases at V and 3 bases at J; junction bases unmatched: 3. The germline V gene encodes CDR1 SNHLY and CDR2 FYNNEI. CDR3 bases: TGTGCCAGCAGTACCGGACTAGCGACAGATACGCAGTATTTT. Amino acids: CASSTGLATDTQYF.

This sequence joins TRBV20-1 and TRBJ2-3, with no clear D. The ends were cut back, 0 bases at V and 4 bases at J, with 20 bases in the middle. Looked up from germline, CDR1 is DFQATT and CDR2 is SNEGSKA (reference sequence). This CDR3 region has 17 residues. The CDR3: CSARDSIIRKSADTQYF. CDR3 nucleotide sequence: TGCAGTGCTAGAGATTCGATCATCCGGAAAAGCGCAGATACGCAGTATTTT.

V gene TRBV5-1 combines with J gene TRBJ1-2; no reliable D call. V was pared by 4 bases and J by 4 bases, with 14 bases between. Germline values: CDR1 SGHRS, CDR2 YFSETQ. This CDR3 has 14 residues. The CDR3 here is CASSALGEGYGYTF. As DNA, the CDR3 is TGCGCCAGCAGCGCGCTCGGGGAAGGCTATGGCTACACCTTC.

There are a few counts of this clonotype. The genes are TRBV24-1 and TRBJ1-3; D is unresolved. The CDR3 covers 15 residues. Germline values: CDR1 KGHDR, CDR2 SFDVKD. Deletions cut 3 bases from V and 0 bases from J, with 8 bases between. CDR3 protein: CATSDPGPSGNTIYF. The CDR3 DNA reads TGTGCCACCAGTGATCCCGGACCCTCTGGAAACACCATATATTTT.

This clonotype has only a few counts. The genes are TRBV19 and TRBJ2-5; 9 nucleotides line up with TRBD1. Germline CDR1 LNHDA, CDR2 SQIVND (reference sequence). The CDR3 has 15 amino acids. V shed 9 bases, J shed 5 bases, and the junction held 13 bases outside the gene matches. CDR3 nucleotides: TGTGCCAGCGCATCTACAGGGGGCGCAGGGGAGACCCAGTACTTC. Its protein is CASASTGGAGETQYF.

V gene TRBV7-3 combines with J gene TRBJ2-3; 16 bases align to TRBD2. V lost 3 bases and J lost 4; bases outside the gene matches: 10. This CDR3 is built from 19 residues. Per germline, CDR1 SGHTA and CDR2 FQGTGA. The CDR3 sequence is CASSLARPGLAGGADTQYF. For the CDR3, the DNA is TGTGCCAGCAGCTTGGCCAGACCGGGACTAGCGGGAGGGGCAGATACGCAGTATTTT.

The chain recombines TRBV20-1 with TRBJ2-7, with TRBD2 identical over 15 bases. Germline V CDR1 and CDR2: DFQATT, SNEGSKA (reference sequence). V was clipped by 3 bases and J by 0 bases; unmatched bases: 6. The CDR3 spans 17 residues. CDR3 sequence (DNA): TGCAGTGCTAGGGGGACTAGCGGGAGGACGAGCTCCTACGAGCAGTACTTC. It yields the protein CSARGTSGRTSSYEQYF.

This clonotype occurred a few times. The chain employs TRBV6-2 or TRBV6-3 and TRBJ1-2; D remains ambiguous. CDR1 is MNHEY, CDR2 SVGEGT, per germline. The length of the CDR3 is 14 residues. V was clipped by 0 bases and J by 0 bases, with 5 bases between them. CDR3: CASSYSKANYGYTF. Written as DNA, the CDR3 is TGTGCCAGCAGTTACTCGAAAGCTAACTATGGCTACACCTTC.